The 5 T cell receptor beta chains below were found in one sample sequenced in a study of blood T cell repertoires in COVID-19. Produced via immunoSEQ multiplex PCR; TCRdb's table is partial and in-frame only. Of about 390,000 clones in the sample, just under 90% were seen once. The sample consisted of PBMCs or T cells enriched from blood (not recorded which). Receptor source: a woman between 50 and 59 years old who had recovered from COVID-19.

This clone was counted a single time. V usage is TRBV6-5 and J usage is TRBJ2-2, with D unresolved. Between the trimmed V and J ends, which lost 9 bases and 4 bases, there was a span of 12 bases. The germline V gene encodes CDR1 MNHEY and CDR2 SVGAGI. The CDR3 totals 13 residues. The CDR3 sequence: CASKREVTGELFF. As DNA, the CDR3 is TGTGCCAGTAAACGAGAGGTCACCGGGGAGCTGTTTTTT.

The chain recombines TRBV4-3 with TRBJ1-4; D not certain. The V gene lost 3 bases and the J gene lost 1 base, with 9 bases spanning the gap. The CDR3 loop spans 15 amino acids. CDR1 LGHNA and CDR2 YSLEER come from the germline V gene. CDR3 in DNA: TGCGCCAGCAGCCAGCTGAGAGAAACTAATGAAAAACTGTTTTTT. Translating gives CASSQLRETNEKLFF.

This sequence joins TRBV6-5 and TRBJ1-1; D may be TRBD1 (6 bases). The CDR3 length is 15 residues. Trimming removed 7 bases from V and 4 bases from J, with 19 bases in between. Germline assignment: CDR1 MNHEY and CDR2 SVGAGI. CDR3 loop: CASIAWTGGGTEAFF. CDR3 sequence (DNA): TGTGCCAGCATAGCCTGGACGGGGGGCGGCACTGAAGCTTTCTTT.

The gene calls are TRBV2 and TRBJ1-5, with D hard to call. The CDR3 sequence is 12 residues long. V gave up 7 bases and J gave up 6 bases, with 10 bases separating them. Germline lookup yields CDR1 SNHLY and CDR2 FYNNEI. The CDR3 nucleotides are TGTGCCAGCACCGGGGTTGGTCAGCCCCAGCATTTT. It specifies CASTGVGQPQHF.

In its sample, this clone was seen once. The chain is built from TRBV27 and TRBJ2-1; 7 bases agree with TRBD1. Germline values: CDR1 MNHEY, CDR2 SMNVEV (reference sequence). CDR3 length equals 14 residues. Trimming took 2 bases from V and 6 from J; bases not matched to a gene: 4. The CDR3: CASSLGTAINEQFF. The CDR3 DNA reads as TGTGCCAGCAGTTTAGGGACAGCCATCAATGAGCAGTTCTTC.